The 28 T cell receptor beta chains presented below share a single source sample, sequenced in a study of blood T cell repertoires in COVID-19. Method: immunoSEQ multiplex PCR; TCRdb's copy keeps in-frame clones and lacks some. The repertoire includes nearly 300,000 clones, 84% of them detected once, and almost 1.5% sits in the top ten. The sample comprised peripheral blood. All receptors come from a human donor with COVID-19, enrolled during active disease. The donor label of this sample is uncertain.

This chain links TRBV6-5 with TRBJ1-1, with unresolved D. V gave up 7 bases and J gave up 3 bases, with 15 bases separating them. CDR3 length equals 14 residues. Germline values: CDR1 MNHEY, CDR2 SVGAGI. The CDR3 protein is CASTGLGSYTEAFF. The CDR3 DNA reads TGTGCCAGCACTGGACTAGGGTCTTACACTGAAGCTTTCTTT.

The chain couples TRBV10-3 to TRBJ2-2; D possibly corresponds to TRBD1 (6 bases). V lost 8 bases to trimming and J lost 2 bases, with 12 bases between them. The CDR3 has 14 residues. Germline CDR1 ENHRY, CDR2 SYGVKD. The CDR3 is CAIQGPRNTGELFF. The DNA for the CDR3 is TGTGCCATCCAGGGGCCAAGAAACACCGGGGAGCTGTTTTTT.

The DNA of the CDR3 is TGTGCCAGCAACCCGGACGGAGGAAATTCACCCCTCCACTTT. Translation: CASNPDGGNSPLHF. The chain couples TRBV28 to TRBJ1-6; D is unclear. The CDR3 covers 14 residues. Germline V CDR1 and CDR2: MDHEN, SYDVKM. V was pared by 7 bases and J by 7 bases, with 14 bases between. Together with reference TRBV28 and TRBJ1-6, the CDR3 gives the full variable domain: DVKVTQSSRYLVKRTGEKVFLECVQDMDHENMFWYRQDPGLGLRLIYFSYDVKMKEKGDIPEGYSVSREKKERFSLILESASTNQTSMYLCASNPDGGNSPLHFGNGTRLTVT.

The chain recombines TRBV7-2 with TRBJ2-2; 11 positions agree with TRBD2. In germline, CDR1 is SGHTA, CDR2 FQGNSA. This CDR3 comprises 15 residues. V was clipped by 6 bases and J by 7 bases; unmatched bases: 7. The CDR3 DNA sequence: TGTGCCAGCAGGGTAGCGGGAGGGCCCATCGGGGAGCTGTTTTTT. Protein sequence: CASRVAGGPIGELFF.

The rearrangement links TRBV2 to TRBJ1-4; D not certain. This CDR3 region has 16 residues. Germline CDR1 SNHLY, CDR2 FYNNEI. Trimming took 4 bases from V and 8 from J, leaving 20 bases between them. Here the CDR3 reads CASSALREGQGEKLFF. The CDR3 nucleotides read TGTGCCAGCAGTGCCCTCCGGGAGGGTCAAGGGGAAAAACTGTTTTTT.

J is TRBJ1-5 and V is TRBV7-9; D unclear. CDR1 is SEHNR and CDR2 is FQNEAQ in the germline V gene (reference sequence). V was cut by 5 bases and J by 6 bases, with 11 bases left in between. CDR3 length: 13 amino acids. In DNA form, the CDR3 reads TGTGCCAGCAGCGGAATATCAGGTCAGCCCCAGCATTTT. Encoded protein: CASSGISGQPQHF.

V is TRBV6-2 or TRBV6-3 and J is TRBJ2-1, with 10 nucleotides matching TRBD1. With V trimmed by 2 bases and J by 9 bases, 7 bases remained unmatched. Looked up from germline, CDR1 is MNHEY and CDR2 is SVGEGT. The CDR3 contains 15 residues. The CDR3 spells CASSYGGQGIGEQFF. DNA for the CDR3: TGTGCCAGCAGTTACGGGGGACAGGGGATCGGTGAGCAGTTCTTC.

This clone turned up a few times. CDR3 coding DNA: TGTGCCTGGACAACCTACCTTAATGAAAAACTGTTTTTT. It codes for CAWTTYLNEKLFF. The chain joins TRBV30 to TRBJ1-4; D is undetermined. The CDR3 has 13 amino acids. Germline-derived CDR1 and CDR2 are GTSNPN and SVGIG (reference sequence). Trimming shortened V by 4 bases and J by 4 bases, and 10 bases separated the two germline ends.

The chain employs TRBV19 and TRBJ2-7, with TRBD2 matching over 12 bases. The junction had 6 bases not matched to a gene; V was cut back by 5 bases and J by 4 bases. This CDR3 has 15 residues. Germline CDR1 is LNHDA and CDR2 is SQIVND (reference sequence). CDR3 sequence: CASSLTSGSVYEQYF. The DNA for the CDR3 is TGTGCCAGTAGTCTGACTAGCGGGAGTGTGTACGAGCAGTACTTC. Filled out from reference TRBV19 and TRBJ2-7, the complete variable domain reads DGGITQSPKYLFRKEGQNVTLSCEQNLNHDAMYWYRQDPGQGLRLIYYSQIVNDFQKGDIAEGYSVSREKKESFPLTVTSAQKNPTAFYLCASSLTSGSVYEQYFGPGTRLTVT.

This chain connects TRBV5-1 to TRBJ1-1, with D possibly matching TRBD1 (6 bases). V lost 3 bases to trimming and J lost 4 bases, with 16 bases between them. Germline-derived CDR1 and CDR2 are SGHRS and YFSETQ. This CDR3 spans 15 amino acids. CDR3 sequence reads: CASSSNNRALTEAFF. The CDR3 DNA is TGCGCCAGCAGCTCAAATAACAGGGCCCTCACTGAAGCTTTCTTT.

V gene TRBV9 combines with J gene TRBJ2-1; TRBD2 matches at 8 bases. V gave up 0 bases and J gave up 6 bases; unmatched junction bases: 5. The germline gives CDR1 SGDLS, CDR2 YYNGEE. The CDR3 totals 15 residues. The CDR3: CASSVVAGTSNEQFF. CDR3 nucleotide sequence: TGTGCCAGCAGCGTAGTAGCGGGGACGAGCAATGAGCAGTTCTTC.

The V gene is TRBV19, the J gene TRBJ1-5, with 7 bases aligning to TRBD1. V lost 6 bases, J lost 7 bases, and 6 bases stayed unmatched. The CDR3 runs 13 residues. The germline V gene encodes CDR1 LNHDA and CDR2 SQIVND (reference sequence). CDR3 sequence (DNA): TGTGCCAGTAGCAACACAGGGGACCAGCCCCAGCATTTT. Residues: CASSNTGDQPQHF.

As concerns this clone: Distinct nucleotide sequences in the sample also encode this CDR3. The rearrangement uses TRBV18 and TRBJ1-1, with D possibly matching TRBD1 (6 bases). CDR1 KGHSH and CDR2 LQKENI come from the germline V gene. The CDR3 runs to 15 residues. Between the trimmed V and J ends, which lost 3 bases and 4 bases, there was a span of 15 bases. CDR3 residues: CASSPSGVSGTEAFF. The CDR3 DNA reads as TGTGCCAGCTCACCGTCAGGGGTTAGTGGCACTGAAGCTTTCTTT.

CDR3 DNA: TGTGCCTGGAGTGGTGTACAGGGGAACTATGGCTACACCTTC. Protein sequence: CAWSGVQGNYGYTF. The chain couples TRBV30 to TRBJ1-2, with TRBD1 matching over 7 bases. The CDR3 contains 14 residues. Germline loops: CDR1 GTSNPN, CDR2 SVGIG (reference sequence). Trimming cost V 1 base and J 2 bases; bases outside gene matches: 4.

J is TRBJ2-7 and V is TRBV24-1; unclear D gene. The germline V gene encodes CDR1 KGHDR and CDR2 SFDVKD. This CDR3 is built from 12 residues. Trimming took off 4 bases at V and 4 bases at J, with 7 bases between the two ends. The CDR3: CATSDHTYEQYF. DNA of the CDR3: TGTGCCACCAGTGACCATACTTACGAGCAGTACTTC.

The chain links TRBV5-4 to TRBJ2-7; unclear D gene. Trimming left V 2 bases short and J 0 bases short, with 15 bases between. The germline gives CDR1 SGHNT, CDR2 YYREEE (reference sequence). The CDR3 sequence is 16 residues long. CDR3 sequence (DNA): TGTGCCAGCAGCTTCGGGTCACCGAGTGGCTCCTACGAGCAGTACTTC. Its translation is CASSFGSPSGSYEQYF.

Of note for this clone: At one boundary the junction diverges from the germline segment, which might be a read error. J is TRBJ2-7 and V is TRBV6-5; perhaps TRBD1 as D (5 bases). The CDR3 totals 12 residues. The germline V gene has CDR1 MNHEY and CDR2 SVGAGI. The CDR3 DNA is TGTGCCTGCAGGGCCAGCTCCTACGAGCAGTACTTC. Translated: CACRASSYEQYF.

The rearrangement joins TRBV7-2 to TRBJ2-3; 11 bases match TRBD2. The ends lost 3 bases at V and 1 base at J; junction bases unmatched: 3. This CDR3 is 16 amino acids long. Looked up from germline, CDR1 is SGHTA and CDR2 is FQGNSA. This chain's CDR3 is CASSLRGLAGTDTQYF. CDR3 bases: TGTGCCAGCAGCTTGCGGGGACTAGCGGGCACAGATACGCAGTATTTT.

This CDR3 is CASSPRDRDFNTEAFF. CDR3 in DNA: TGTGCCAGCAGTCCCCGGGACAGGGACTTTAACACTGAAGCTTTCTTT. The chain combines TRBV27 with TRBJ1-1; 9 nucleotides agree with TRBD1. The germline V gene encodes CDR1 MNHEY and CDR2 SMNVEV (reference sequence). The length of the CDR3 is 16 residues. V shed 5 bases and J 2 bases; nucleotides not matched to a gene: 9.

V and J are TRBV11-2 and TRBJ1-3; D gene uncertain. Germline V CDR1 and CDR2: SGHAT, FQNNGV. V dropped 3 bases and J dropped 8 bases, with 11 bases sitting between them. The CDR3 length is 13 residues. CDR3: CASSLGKVHTIYF. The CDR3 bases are TGTGCCAGCAGCTTGGGCAAAGTACACACCATATATTTT.

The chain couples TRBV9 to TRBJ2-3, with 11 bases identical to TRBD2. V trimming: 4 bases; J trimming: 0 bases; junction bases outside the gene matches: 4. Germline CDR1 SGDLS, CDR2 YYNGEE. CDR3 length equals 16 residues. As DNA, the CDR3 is TGTGCCAGCAGCCTTAGCGGGAGGGCCAGCACAGATACGCAGTATTTT. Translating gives CASSLSGRASTDTQYF.

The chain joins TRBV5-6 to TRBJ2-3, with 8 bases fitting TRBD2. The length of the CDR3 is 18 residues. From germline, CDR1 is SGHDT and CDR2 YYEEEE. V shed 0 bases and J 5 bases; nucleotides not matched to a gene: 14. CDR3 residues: CASSLDRGGAGAQDTQYF. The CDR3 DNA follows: TGTGCCAGCAGCTTGGATCGAGGGGGAGCGGGAGCCCAAGATACGCAGTATTTT.

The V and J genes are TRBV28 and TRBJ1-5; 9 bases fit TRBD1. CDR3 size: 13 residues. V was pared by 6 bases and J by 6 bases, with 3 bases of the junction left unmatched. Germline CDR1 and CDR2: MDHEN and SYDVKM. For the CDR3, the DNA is TGTGCCAGCAGACCGACAGGGGGTCAGCCCCAGCATTTT. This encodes CASRPTGGQPQHF. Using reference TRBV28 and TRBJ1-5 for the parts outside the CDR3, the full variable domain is DVKVTQSSRYLVKRTGEKVFLECVQDMDHENMFWYRQDPGLGLRLIYFSYDVKMKEKGDIPEGYSVSREKKERFSLILESASTNQTSMYLCASRPTGGQPQHFGDGTRLSIL.

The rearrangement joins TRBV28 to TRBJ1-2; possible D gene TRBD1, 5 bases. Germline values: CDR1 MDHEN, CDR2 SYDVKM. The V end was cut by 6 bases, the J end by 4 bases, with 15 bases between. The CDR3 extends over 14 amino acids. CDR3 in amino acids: CASRLSQGGYGYTF. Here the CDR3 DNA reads TGTGCCAGCAGATTGAGCCAGGGCGGCTATGGCTACACCTTC.

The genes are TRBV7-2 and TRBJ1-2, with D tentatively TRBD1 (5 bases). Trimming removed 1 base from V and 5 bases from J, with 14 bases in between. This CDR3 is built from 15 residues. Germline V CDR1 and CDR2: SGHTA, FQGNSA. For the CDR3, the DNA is TGTGCCAGCAGCTTAGAGGGGAGGGGAGTGTATGGCTACACCTTC. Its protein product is CASSLEGRGVYGYTF.

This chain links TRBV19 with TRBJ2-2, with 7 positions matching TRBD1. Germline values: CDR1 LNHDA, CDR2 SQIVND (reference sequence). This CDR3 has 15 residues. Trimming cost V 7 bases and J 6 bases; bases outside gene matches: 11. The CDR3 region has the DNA TGTGCCAGTACGATTAGTACAGGGGCTCCCGGGGAGCTGTTTTTT. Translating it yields CASTISTGAPGELFF.

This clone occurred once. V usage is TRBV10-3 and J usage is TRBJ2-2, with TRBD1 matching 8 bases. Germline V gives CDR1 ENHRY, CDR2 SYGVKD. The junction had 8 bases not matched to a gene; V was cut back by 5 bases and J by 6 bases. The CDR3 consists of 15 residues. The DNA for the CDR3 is TGTGCCATCAGTAAGACAGGGGCCCCAGCCGGGGAGCTGTTTTTT. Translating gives CAISKTGAPAGELFF.

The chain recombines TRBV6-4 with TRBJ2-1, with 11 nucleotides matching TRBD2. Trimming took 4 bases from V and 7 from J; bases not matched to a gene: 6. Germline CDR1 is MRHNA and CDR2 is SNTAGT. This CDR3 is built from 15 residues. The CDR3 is CASSAFSGRVNEQFF. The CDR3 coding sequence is TGTGCCAGCAGTGCTTTTAGCGGGAGGGTGAATGAGCAGTTCTTC.